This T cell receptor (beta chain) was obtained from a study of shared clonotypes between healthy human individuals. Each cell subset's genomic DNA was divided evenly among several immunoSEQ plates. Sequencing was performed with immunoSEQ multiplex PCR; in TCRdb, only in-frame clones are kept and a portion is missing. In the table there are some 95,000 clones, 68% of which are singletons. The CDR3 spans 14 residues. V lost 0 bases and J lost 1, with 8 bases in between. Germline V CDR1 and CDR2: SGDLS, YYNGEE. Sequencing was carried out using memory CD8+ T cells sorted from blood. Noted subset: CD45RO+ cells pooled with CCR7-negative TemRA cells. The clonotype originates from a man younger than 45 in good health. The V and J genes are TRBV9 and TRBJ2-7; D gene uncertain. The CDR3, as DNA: TGTGCCAGCAGCGTAGGGCTGGCGTCCTACGAGCAGTACTTC. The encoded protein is CASSVGLASYEQYF.